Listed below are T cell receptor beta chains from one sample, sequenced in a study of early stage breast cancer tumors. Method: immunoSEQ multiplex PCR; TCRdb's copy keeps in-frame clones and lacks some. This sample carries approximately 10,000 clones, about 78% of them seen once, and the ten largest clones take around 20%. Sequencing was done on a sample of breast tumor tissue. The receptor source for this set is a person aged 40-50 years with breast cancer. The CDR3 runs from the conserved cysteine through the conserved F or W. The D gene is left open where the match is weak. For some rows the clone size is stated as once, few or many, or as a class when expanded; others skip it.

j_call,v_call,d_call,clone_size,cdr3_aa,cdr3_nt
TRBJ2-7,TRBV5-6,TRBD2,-,CASSPGGVFREQYF,TGTGCCAGCAGCCCCGGGGGGGTCTTCCGCGAGCAGTACTTC
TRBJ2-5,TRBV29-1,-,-,CSVELSGAETQYF,TGCAGCGTTGAACTAAGTGGGGCAGAGACCCAGTACTTC
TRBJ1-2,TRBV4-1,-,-,CASKTRTDYNYGYTF,TGCGCCAGCAAGACAAGGACAGATTATAACTATGGCTACACCTTC
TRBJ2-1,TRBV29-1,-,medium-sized,CSVETFNEQFF,TGCAGCGTTGAGACCTTCAATGAGCAGTTCTTC
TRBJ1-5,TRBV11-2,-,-,CASSLDPRGTQPQHF,TGTGCCAGCAGCTTAGACCCCAGGGGTACTCAGCCCCAGCATTTT
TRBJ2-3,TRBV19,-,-,CATQSTASTDTQYF,TGTGCCACCCAATCAACAGCTAGCACAGATACGCAGTATTTT
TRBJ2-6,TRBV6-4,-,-,CASSDSPSSGANVLTF,TGTGCCAGCAGTGACTCACCCAGCTCTGGGGCCAACGTCCTGACTTTC
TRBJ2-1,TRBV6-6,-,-,CASSLLGGGHNEQFF,TGTGCCAGCAGTCTGCTGGGCGGGGGCCACAATGAGCAGTTCTTC
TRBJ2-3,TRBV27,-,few,CASSLRGLSTDTQYF,TGTGCCAGCAGTTTAAGGGGACTCTCCACAGATACGCAGTATTTT
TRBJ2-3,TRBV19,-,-,CASSISDYTDTQYF,TGTGCCAGTAGTATATCGGACTACACAGATACGCAGTATTTT
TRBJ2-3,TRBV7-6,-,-,CASSLKPTDTDTQYF,TGTGCCAGCAGCTTAAAACCGACTGACACAGATACGCAGTATTTT
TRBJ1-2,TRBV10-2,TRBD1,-,CATLGQARLNYGYTF,TGCGCCACCCTAGGACAGGCAAGGCTTAACTATGGCTACACCTTC
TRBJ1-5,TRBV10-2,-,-,CASGGPDQGNQPQHF,TGCGCCAGCGGAGGACCCGATCAGGGCAATCAGCCCCAGCATTTT
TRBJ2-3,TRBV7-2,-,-,CASSWRAGPDTQYF,TGTGCCAGCAGCTGGAGGGCCGGGCCAGATACGCAGTATTTT